A selection of T cell receptor beta chains follows, all from one sample in a study of cytomegalovirus exposure and HLA in healthy donors. Profiling relied on immunoSEQ multiplex PCR, and the TCRdb table lists in-frame clones only, not all of them. In total, the table holds about 90,000 clones. Material for sequencing was PBMCs. The receptors were sampled from a young woman in good health and CMV-seronegative. Each CDR3 is given with its conserved first and last residue. A D gene is named only where the DNA matches it firmly. The size entry is marked missing in some rows and otherwise reads once, few, many or a size class.

CDR3: CASSHTKGGASTDTQYF; DNA: TGTGCCAGCAGCCACACGAAGGGGGGGGCTAGCACAGATACGCAGTATTTT; V: TRBV4-2; J: TRBJ2-3; D: NA; size: NA
CDR3: CASNDRSGNTIYF; DNA: TGTGCCAGTAATGATAGATCTGGAAACACCATATATTTT; V: TRBV19; J: TRBJ1-3; D: NA; size: NA
CDR3: CASSWGRGGTEAFF; DNA: TGTGCCAGCAGTTGGGGGCGCGGGGGGACTGAAGCTTTCTTT; V: TRBV6-5; J: TRBJ1-1; D: NA; size: medium-sized
CDR3: CASRDSYEQYF; DNA: TGTGCCAGCAGAGACAGTTACGAGCAGTACTTC; V: TRBV28; J: TRBJ2-7; D: NA; size: NA
CDR3: CASSLGVVETQYF; DNA: TGTGCCAGCAGCCTCGGTGTTGTGGAGACCCAGTACTTC; V: TRBV28; J: TRBJ2-5; D: NA; size: NA
CDR3: CASAQTGFYTEAFF; DNA: TGTGCCAGCGCCCAAACAGGGTTTTACACTGAAGCTTTCTTT; V: TRBV25-1; J: TRBJ1-1; D: NA; size: NA
CDR3: CASSQEQGINEQFF; DNA: TGCGCCAGCAGCCAAGAACAGGGCATAAATGAGCAGTTCTTC; V: TRBV4-1; J: TRBJ2-1; D: NA; size: NA
CDR3: CASANLYEQYF; DNA: TGCGCCAGCGCAAATCTATACGAGCAGTACTTC; V: TRBV5-1; J: TRBJ2-7; D: NA; size: NA
CDR3: CASRDPDRPRDEQYF; DNA: TGTGCCAGTAGGGACCCGGACCGCCCGAGGGACGAGCAGTACTTC; V: TRBV19; J: TRBJ2-7; D: NA; size: NA
CDR3: CASSPPFGNYGYTF; DNA: TGTGCCAGCTCACCACCTTTCGGGAACTATGGCTACACCTTC; V: TRBV18; J: TRBJ1-2; D: NA; size: NA
CDR3: CASSLGLGGVYYEQYF; DNA: TGTGCCAGCAGCTTAGGTCTTGGCGGTGTATACTACGAGCAGTACTTC; V: TRBV7-2; J: TRBJ2-7; D: NA; size: NA
CDR3: CASSHRTGDATQYF; DNA: TGCGCCAGCAGCCATAGAACAGGGGATGCGACCCAGTACTTC; V: TRBV4-1; J: TRBJ2-5; D: TRBD1; size: NA
CDR3: CASSLAFGDIGQFF; DNA: TGCGCCAGCAGCTTGGCCTTTGGGGACATAGGGCAGTTCTTC; V: TRBV5-1; J: TRBJ2-1; D: NA; size: NA
CDR3: CASSAQGADGYTF; DNA: TGTGCCAGTAGTGCACAGGGGGCGGATGGCTACACCTTC; V: TRBV19; J: TRBJ1-2; D: TRBD1; size: NA
CDR3: CAIAGSNQPQHF; DNA: TGTGCCATCGCAGGGAGCAATCAGCCCCAGCATTTT; V: TRBV6-6; J: TRBJ1-5; D: NA; size: NA
CDR3: CASRTTGTGDEQYF; DNA: TGTGCCAGCAGGACCACCGGGACAGGGGACGAGCAGTACTTC; V: TRBV7-3; J: TRBJ2-7; D: TRBD1; size: NA
CDR3: CASSDLMGAGTEAFF; DNA: TGTGCCAGCAGTGATCTGATGGGGGCAGGCACTGAAGCTTTCTTT; V: TRBV2; J: TRBJ1-1; D: NA; size: NA
CDR3: CASQGATSNYGYTF; DNA: TGCGCCAGCCAGGGTGCAACTTCTAACTATGGCTACACCTTC; V: TRBV5-1; J: TRBJ1-2; D: NA; size: NA
CDR3: CASSQLAGGTGELFF; DNA: TGTGCCAGCAGCCAACTAGCGGGAGGGACCGGGGAGCTGTTTTTT; V: TRBV7-9; J: TRBJ2-2; D: TRBD2; size: NA
CDR3: CASSRQGAEANYGYTF; DNA: TGTGCCAGTAGTCGGCAGGGGGCCGAAGCTAACTATGGCTACACCTTC; V: TRBV19; J: TRBJ1-2; D: TRBD1; size: NA
CDR3: CASSHGQGGQGQPQHF; DNA: TGCGCCAGCAGCCACGGACAGGGGGGTCAAGGGCAGCCCCAGCATTTT; V: TRBV10-2; J: TRBJ1-5; D: TRBD1; size: NA
CDR3: CASSIAWTGREKLFF; DNA: TGTGCCAGTAGTATAGCATGGACAGGGAGGGAGAAACTGTTTTTT; V: TRBV19; J: TRBJ1-4; D: TRBD1; size: NA
CDR3: CAISRDGIGTDTQYF; DNA: TGTGCCATCAGTCGTGACGGGATCGGCACAGATACGCAGTATTTT; V: TRBV10-3; J: TRBJ2-3; D: NA; size: NA
CDR3: CASSKTGTLNTGELFF; DNA: TGCGCCAGCAGCAAGACCGGGACACTGAACACCGGGGAGCTGTTTTTT; V: TRBV5-1; J: TRBJ2-2; D: NA; size: NA
CDR3: CASSDLTGQGNEKLFF; DNA: TGTGCCAGCAGTGACTTAACGGGACAGGGGAATGAAAAACTGTTTTTT; V: TRBV25-1; J: TRBJ1-4; D: TRBD1; size: NA
CDR3: CASIQLTGGNPLGTEAFF; DNA: TGTGCCAGCATCCAATTGACAGGGGGGAACCCATTGGGCACTGAAGCTTTCTTT; V: TRBV5-6; J: TRBJ1-1; D: TRBD1; size: NA
CDR3: CASSPGAMNRGLYEQYF; DNA: TGTGCCAGCAGCCCGGGTGCGATGAACAGGGGGCTGTACGAGCAGTACTTC; V: TRBV7-6; J: TRBJ2-7; D: TRBD1; size: NA
CDR3: CASRLAGSNTGELFF; DNA: TGTGCCAGCAGACTAGCGGGATCGAACACCGGGGAGCTGTTTTTT; V: TRBV28; J: TRBJ2-2; D: TRBD2; size: NA
CDR3: CASSTRDRGSTGELFF; DNA: TGTGCCAGTAGTACCCGGGACAGGGGTAGTACCGGGGAGCTGTTTTTT; V: TRBV19; J: TRBJ2-2; D: TRBD1; size: NA
CDR3: CASRWTVDSGNTIYF; DNA: TGTGCCAGCAGGTGGACAGTGGATTCCGGAAACACCATATATTTT; V: TRBV2; J: TRBJ1-3; D: NA; size: NA
CDR3: CASSRRGEETQYF; DNA: TGTGCCAGCAGCCGGCGCGGGGAAGAGACCCAGTACTTC; V: TRBV9; J: TRBJ2-5; D: NA; size: NA
CDR3: CASSLKGGGQAFF; DNA: TGTGCCAGCAGCTTAAAGGGCGGGGGGCAAGCTTTCTTT; V: TRBV7-3; J: TRBJ1-1; D: NA; size: NA
CDR3: CASMTGGGYQPQHF; DNA: TGTGCCAGCATGACAGGGGGCGGTTATCAGCCCCAGCATTTT; V: TRBV7-2; J: TRBJ1-5; D: TRBD1; size: NA
CDR3: CASSSGFGQGFHEQYF; DNA: TGTGCCAGCAGCTCTGGTTTCGGACAGGGGTTCCACGAGCAGTACTTC; V: TRBV7-2; J: TRBJ2-7; D: TRBD1; size: NA
CDR3: CASSDSSETDTQYF; DNA: TGTGCCAGCAGTGACTCTTCAGAAACAGATACGCAGTATTTT; V: TRBV6-4; J: TRBJ2-3; D: NA; size: NA
CDR3: CASSPIIGTRSDTQYF; DNA: TGTGCCAGCAGCCCGATTATTGGGACTAGATCAGATACGCAGTATTTT; V: TRBV9; J: TRBJ2-3; D: TRBD2; size: NA
CDR3: CAWSEPREGRRNEQYF; DNA: TGTGCCTGGAGTGAACCTCGGGAGGGCAGGAGGAACGAGCAGTACTTC; V: TRBV30; J: TRBJ2-7; D: TRBD2; size: NA
CDR3: CSVTMGSPNTGELFF; DNA: TGCAGCGTGACGATGGGCAGCCCTAACACCGGGGAGCTGTTTTTT; V: TRBV29-1; J: TRBJ2-2; D: NA; size: NA
CDR3: CASSDVGGQGQPQHF; DNA: TGTGCCAGCAGCGACGTAGGGGGCCAGGGTCAGCCCCAGCATTTT; V: TRBV6-1; J: TRBJ1-5; D: TRBD1; size: NA
CDR3: CASSPGTSGTQYF; DNA: TGTGCCAGCAGCCCCGGGACTAGCGGTACGCAGTATTTT; V: TRBV5-4; J: TRBJ2-3; D: TRBD2; size: NA
CDR3: CASRDLPGLAANEQFF; DNA: TGTGCCAGTAGGGATCTTCCGGGACTAGCCGCCAATGAGCAGTTCTTC; V: TRBV19; J: TRBJ2-1; D: TRBD2; size: NA
CDR3: CAISGTGGHYEQYF; DNA: TGTGCCATCAGTGGGACAGGGGGCCACTACGAGCAGTACTTC; V: TRBV10-3; J: TRBJ2-7; D: TRBD1; size: NA
CDR3: CASSAGETGELFF; DNA: TGTGCCAGCAGTGCAGGGGAAACCGGGGAGCTGTTTTTT; V: TRBV6-4; J: TRBJ2-2; D: NA; size: NA
CDR3: CASSTRQGLGETQYF; DNA: TGTGCCAGCAGCACCCGACAGGGGCTCGGAGAGACCCAGTACTTC; V: TRBV9; J: TRBJ2-5; D: TRBD1; size: NA
CDR3: CASSQGRGGAREKLFF; DNA: TGCGCCAGCAGCCAAGGTAGAGGAGGGGCGCGTGAAAAACTGTTTTTT; V: TRBV4-1; J: TRBJ1-4; D: NA; size: NA
CDR3: CASNPSAPEIWYEQYF; DNA: TGTGCCAGCAATCCCTCCGCCCCGGAGATTTGGTACGAGCAGTACTTC; V: TRBV27; J: TRBJ2-7; D: NA; size: NA
CDR3: CASRLRQGQGRSPLHF; DNA: TGTGCCAGCCGTCTTCGACAGGGACAGGGGCGTTCACCCCTCCACTTT; V: TRBV27; J: TRBJ1-6; D: TRBD1; size: NA
CDR3: CASSLSGGVDTQYF; DNA: TGTGCCAGCAGCCTTAGCGGAGGGGTAGATACGCAGTATTTT; V: TRBV4-2; J: TRBJ2-3; D: NA; size: NA
CDR3: CASSEDSFIETQYF; DNA: TGTGCCAGCAGCGAGGACAGTTTTATCGAGACCCAGTACTTC; V: TRBV7-9; J: TRBJ2-5; D: NA; size: NA
CDR3: CASTDLTAAGYTGELFF; DNA: TGTGCCAGTACCGATCTCACTGCGGCAGGGTACACCGGGGAGCTGTTTTTT; V: TRBV19; J: TRBJ2-2; D: NA; size: NA
CDR3: CATSATGDTEAFF; DNA: TGTGCCACCAGCGCTACAGGGGACACTGAAGCTTTCTTT; V: TRBV15; J: TRBJ1-1; D: TRBD1; size: NA
CDR3: CASSRQGFDQPQHF; DNA: TGTGCCAGTAGTCGACAGGGGTTCGATCAGCCCCAGCATTTT; V: TRBV19; J: TRBJ1-5; D: TRBD1; size: NA
CDR3: CASSVGGEAFF; DNA: TGTGCCAGTAGCGTAGGAGGAGAAGCTTTCTTT; V: TRBV19; J: TRBJ1-1; D: NA; size: NA
CDR3: CASSQGGEETQYF; DNA: TGTGCCAGCAGTCAAGGGGGCGAAGAGACCCAGTACTTC; V: TRBV13; J: TRBJ2-5; D: TRBD1; size: NA
CDR3: CASSPRRSNEKLFF; DNA: TGTGCCAGCTCACCGAGGAGATCCAATGAAAAACTGTTTTTT; V: TRBV18; J: TRBJ1-4; D: NA; size: NA